This T cell receptor beta chain appears in the sequencing data of a study of blood T cells in healthy people across ages. Study as a whole: Through template switching, about one barcoded beta molecule was captured per two T cells, as measured in model experiments.

With a J-beta primer mix and a sample-barcoded 5' primer, a second PCR ran about 7 to 12 cycles. Template switching added a 12-random-nucleotide identifier to every cDNA molecule. TCRdb recomputed calls from the 5' RACE reads with MiXCR, one row per CDR3 protein. In the table there are about 730,000 distinct CDR3 sequences, roughly 43% of which are singletons. To note about this clonotype: Its antigen remains unidentified.

Study results and caveats: Calculation of diversity from one million T cells yielded estimates considered to be underestimates.

Germline-derived CDR1 and CDR2 are LGHDT and YNNKEL (reference sequence). The CDR3 is 16 residues long. V lost 4 bases and J 2 bases, leaving 18 bases between the germline ends. The genes are TRBV3-1 and TRBJ2-7, with a tentative D call TRBD1 (5 bases). The receptor comes from a woman aged 55-75 years in good health. Sequencing was done on a sample of blood. The DNA for the CDR3 is TGTGCCAGCAGCCCCAGTTGGTTGAGACAGACCTACGAGCAGTACTTC. Amino acid sequence: CASSPSWLRQTYEQYF.